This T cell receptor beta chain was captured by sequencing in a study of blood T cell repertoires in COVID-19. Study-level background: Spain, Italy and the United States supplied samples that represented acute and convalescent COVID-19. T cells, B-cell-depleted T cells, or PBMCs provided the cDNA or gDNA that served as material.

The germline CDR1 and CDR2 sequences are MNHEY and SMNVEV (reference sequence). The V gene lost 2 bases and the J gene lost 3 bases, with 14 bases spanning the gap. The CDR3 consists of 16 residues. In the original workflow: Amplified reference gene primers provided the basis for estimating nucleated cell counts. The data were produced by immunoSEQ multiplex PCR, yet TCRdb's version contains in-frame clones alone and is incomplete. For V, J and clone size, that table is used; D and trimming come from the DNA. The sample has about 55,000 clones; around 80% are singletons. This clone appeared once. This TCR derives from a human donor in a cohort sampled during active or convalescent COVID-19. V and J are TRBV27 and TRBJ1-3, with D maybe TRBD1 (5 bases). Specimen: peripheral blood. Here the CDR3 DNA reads TGTGCCAGCAGTTTAATGGGGCCCCGTCGTGGAAACACCATATATTTT. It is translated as CASSLMGPRRGNTIYF.